This T cell receptor beta chain originates from a study of blood T cell repertoires in COVID-19. Study summary: The origin of the acute and convalescent COVID-19 samples was the United States, Italy and Spain. PBMCs, B-cell-depleted T cells, or T cells were the source of the cDNA or gDNA that made up the material.

Germline assignment: CDR1 KGHSH and CDR2 LQKENI. This CDR3 is built from 15 residues. Germline trimming cut 3 bases from V and 8 bases from J; bases unmatched to any gene: 8. Source study methods: Reference gene primer amplification in the assay estimated nucleated cell counts. The repertoire was sequenced with immunoSEQ multiplex PCR; TCRdb's copy has only in-frame clones and lacks some. V and J calls plus clone size are reproduced from that table; the DNA served to infer D and trimming. The sample holds around 100,000 clones; approximately 84% are singletons and the top ten take approximately 1.5%.

This clonotype was obtained from a man aged 40-50 years with acute or convalescent COVID-19. The sequenced material came from peripheral blood. The chain carries TRBV18 and TRBJ1-4; 8 positions agree with TRBD1. This CDR3 reads CASSPNPGDREKLFF. CDR3 DNA: TGTGCCAGCTCACCCAACCCCGGGGACAGGGAAAAACTGTTTTTT. Using reference TRBV18 and TRBJ1-4 for the parts outside the CDR3, the full variable domain is NAGVMQNPRHLVRRRGQEARLRCSPMKGHSHVYWYRQLPEEGLKFMVYLQKENIIDESGMPKERFSAEFPKEGPSILRIQQVVRGDSAAYFCASSPNPGDREKLFFGSGTQLSVL.